This T cell receptor (beta chain) was captured by sequencing in a study of cytomegalovirus exposure and HLA in healthy donors. Study conclusions and caveats: Listed as cytomegalovirus-associated were 170 or so TCR beta chains. A classifier reportedly called cytomegalovirus status with high sensitivity and specificity. Despite most TCR sequences being rare, some public TCRs occurred in many donors. Among the CMV-associated chains, a few were confirmed in vitro as specific for CMV antigens.

This table comes from immunoSEQ multiplex PCR, and its TCRdb copy is limited to in-frame clones, with some not included. The sample contains 190,000 or so clones, about four fifths of which appear only once. This clone is a singleton in its sample. Antigen specificity is unknown. The germline gives CDR1 SNHLY, CDR2 FYNNEI. This CDR3 has 13 residues. The J segment lost 6 bases and the V segment lost 2 bases, leaving 3 bases of the junction unmatched. The receptor was isolated from a woman aged 18-29 years in good health and CMV-seropositive. The chain joins TRBV2 to TRBJ2-7; 8 positions match TRBD1. Sequenced material: PBMCs. This CDR3 reads CASSEWTGTEQYF. The CDR3 nucleotides read TGTGCCAGCAGTGAATGGACAGGGACCGAGCAGTACTTC.